These 13 T cell receptor beta chains were all obtained from the same sample, sequenced in a study of cytomegalovirus exposure and HLA in healthy donors. Primers included in the PCR were 60 Vbeta and 13 Jbeta primers. Assay used: immunoSEQ multiplex PCR; TCRdb lists only in-frame clones, some missing. The table has about 160,000 clones, 78% seen once. The sequenced sample was PBMCs. These receptor sequences come from a woman aged 40 to 50 in good health and CMV-seronegative.

V is TRBV10-1 and J is TRBJ2-3; no clear D gene. The CDR3 covers 12 residues. Trimming pared 3 bases from V and 5 bases from J, leaving 6 bases between. CDR1 and CDR2 from the germline V gene are WNHNN and SYGVQD (reference sequence). CDR3 DNA: TGCGCCAGCAGTGATCCCTTAGATACGCAGTATTTT. As protein: CASSDPLDTQYF.

V usage is TRBV27 and J usage is TRBJ2-1; 10 positions match TRBD2. V lost 8 bases, J lost 3 bases, and 4 bases stayed unmatched. The germline gives CDR1 MNHEY, CDR2 SMNVEV (reference sequence). The CDR3 consists of 14 residues. The DNA of the CDR3 is TGTGCCAGCCAACTAGCGGGGCACTACAATGAGCAGTTCTTC. Its protein product is CASQLAGHYNEQFF.

The chain recombines TRBV6-5 with TRBJ1-6; D is possibly TRBD1 (5 bases). This CDR3 is built from 15 residues. V gave up 7 bases and J gave up 0 bases, with 10 bases separating them. Germline CDR1 and CDR2: MNHEY and SVGAGI. The CDR3: CASNLRDSYNSPLHF. DNA for the CDR3: TGTGCCAGCAACCTCAGGGACTCCTATAATTCACCCCTCCACTTT.

The chain employs TRBV10-1 and TRBJ1-2; the match to TRBD1 covers 7 bases. V lost 10 bases, J lost 6 bases, and 11 bases stayed unmatched. The CDR3 loop spans 13 amino acids. Germline-derived CDR1 and CDR2 are WNHNN and SYGVQD (reference sequence). The CDR3 is CANRRQGMHGYTF. DNA of the CDR3: TGCGCCAACAGAAGACAGGGAATGCATGGCTACACCTTC.

The chain joins TRBV15 to TRBJ2-5; 9 bases line up with TRBD2. This CDR3 contains 15 residues. V lost 5 bases to trimming and J lost 6 bases; unmatched junction nucleotides: 10. Germline lookup yields CDR1 LNHNV and CDR2 YYDKDF (reference sequence). The CDR3 nucleotides are TGTGCCACCAGCGGCTCGGCTAGCGGGGTGCAGACCCAGTACTTC. Translated, it gives CATSGSASGVQTQYF.

This chain links TRBV11-2 with TRBJ2-3; possible D gene TRBD1, 6 bases. Germline CDR1 SGHAT, CDR2 FQNNGV. This CDR3 region has 16 residues. Trimming stripped 6 bases from V and 1 base from J, with 17 bases between. CDR3 coding DNA: TGTGCCAGCAGTGGGGACATCGGATTGCGCACAGATACGCAGTATTTT. Translating gives CASSGDIGLRTDTQYF.

The chain couples TRBV5-1 to TRBJ2-1; 7 bases line up with TRBD2. In germline, CDR1 is SGHRS, CDR2 YFSETQ. This CDR3 has 17 amino acids. The ends lost 7 bases at V and 1 base at J; junction bases unmatched: 14. DNA of the CDR3: TGCGCCAGCCTGAAGGGCCCAGCGGGGTTATCCTACAATGAGCAGTTCTTC. It translates to CASLKGPAGLSYNEQFF.

The chain joins TRBV5-4 to TRBJ2-7; 8 bases map to TRBD1. The CDR3 spans 14 residues. From germline, CDR1 is SGHNT and CDR2 YYREEE (reference sequence). The V gene end was trimmed by 0 bases and the J gene end by 5 bases; junction bases not matched to a gene: 4. CDR3 sequence reads: CASSLAPGGNEQYF. The CDR3 DNA reads as TGTGCCAGCAGCTTGGCCCCAGGGGGCAACGAGCAGTACTTC. Based on the CDR3 plus reference TRBV5-4 and TRBJ2-7, the full variable domain is ETGVTQSPTHLIKTRGQQVTLRCSSQSGHNTVSWYQQALGQGPQFIFQYYREEENGRGNFPPRFSGLQFPNYSSELNVNALELDDSALYLCASSLAPGGNEQYFGPGTRLTVT.

The chain employs TRBV4-1 and TRBJ1-2; D is ambiguous. The V gene's germline CDR1 is MGHRA and CDR2 YSYEKL. V was cut by 1 base and J by 6 bases, with 12 bases left in between. The CDR3 sequence is 14 residues long. CDR3 nucleotides: TGCGCCAGCAGCCAAGTGGGCCCTGGAAATGGCTACACCTTC. Its translation: CASSQVGPGNGYTF.

The gene calls are TRBV5-4 and TRBJ2-7; 7 bases agree with TRBD2. Germline loops: CDR1 SGHNT, CDR2 YYREEE (reference sequence). The CDR3 contains 14 residues. V shed 0 bases and J 7 bases; nucleotides not matched to a gene: 7. This chain's CDR3 is CASSLERGRGEQYF. In DNA form, the CDR3 reads TGTGCCAGCAGCTTGGAGCGGGGCCGGGGAGAGCAGTACTTC. The entire variable domain, with the rest obtained from reference TRBV5-4 and TRBJ2-7, is as follows: ETGVTQSPTHLIKTRGQQVTLRCSSQSGHNTVSWYQQALGQGPQFIFQYYREEENGRGNFPPRFSGLQFPNYSSELNVNALELDDSALYLCASSLERGRGEQYFGPGTRLTVT.

This sequence joins TRBV19 and TRBJ1-3; possibly TRBD1 for D (5 bases). The ends were cut back, 6 bases at V and 0 bases at J, with 12 bases in the middle. The CDR3 spans 15 residues. CDR1 LNHDA and CDR2 SQIVND come from the germline V gene (reference sequence). The CDR3 here is CASSRDSLSGNTIYF. As DNA, the CDR3 is TGTGCCAGTAGCCGTGACAGTCTCTCTGGAAACACCATATATTTT.

The rearrangement uses TRBV6-1 and TRBJ2-5; maybe TRBD2 (5 bases). Trimming took off 8 bases at V and 0 bases at J, with 13 bases between the two ends. Germline V gene lookup returns CDR1 MNHNS and CDR2 SASEGT. The length of the CDR3 is 14 residues. This CDR3 is CASRTGNYQETQYF. The CDR3 nucleotides read TGTGCCAGCCGGACGGGGAACTACCAAGAGACCCAGTACTTC.

The chain carries TRBV10-1 and TRBJ1-3; maybe TRBD1 (6 bases). The length of the CDR3 is 19 residues. Germline V lookup: CDR1 WNHNN, CDR2 SYGVQD (reference sequence). Deletions cut 11 bases from V and 0 bases from J, with 29 bases between. The CDR3 DNA follows: TGCGCCCGCGACAAAGCAATGAGGACAGCCGATTTCTCTGGAAACACCATATATTTT. Translated: CARDKAMRTADFSGNTIYF.